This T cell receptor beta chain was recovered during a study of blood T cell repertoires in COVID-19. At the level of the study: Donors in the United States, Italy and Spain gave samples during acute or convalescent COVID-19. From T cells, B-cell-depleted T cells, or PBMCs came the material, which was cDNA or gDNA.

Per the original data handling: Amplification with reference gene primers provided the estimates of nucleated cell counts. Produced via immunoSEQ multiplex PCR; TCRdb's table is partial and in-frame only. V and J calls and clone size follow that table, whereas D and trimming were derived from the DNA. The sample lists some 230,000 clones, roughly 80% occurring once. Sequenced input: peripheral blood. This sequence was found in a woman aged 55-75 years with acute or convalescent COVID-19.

The CDR3 here is CASRGDRGRNTEAFF. The CDR3 DNA is TGTGCCAGCAGGGGGGACAGGGGGCGAAACACTGAAGCTTTCTTT. V is TRBV27 and J is TRBJ1-1; TRBD1 agrees at 12 bases. Germline-derived CDR1 and CDR2 are MNHEY and SMNVEV (reference sequence). Unmatched junction bases numbered 4, after V lost 6 bases and J lost 2 bases. This CDR3 is built from 15 residues.